This T cell receptor (beta chain) was sequenced during a study of blood T cell repertoires in COVID-19. As for the study in general: COVID-19 samples from acute and convalescent phases originated in the United States, Italy and Spain.

Germline CDR1 reads MGHRA; CDR2 reads YSYEKL. The CDR3 length is 15 residues. The germline V and J ends were trimmed by 0 bases and 3 bases, with 12 bases remaining between them. Original methodology: Cell counts per sample came from amplifying reference gene primers. Measured with immunoSEQ multiplex PCR; TCRdb has only the in-frame clones, and not every one. From that table come the V and J calls and clone size; the DNA was used to work out D and trimming. The table has around 210,000 clones, over 75% seen once. Seattle patient enrollment occurred during active infection, with longitudinal follow-up thereafter.

The gene calls are TRBV4-1 and TRBJ2-7; D is perhaps TRBD1 (5 bases). The specimen sequenced was peripheral blood. This receptor was taken from a man over 45 with COVID-19, enrolled during active disease. The DNA for the CDR3 is TGCGCCAGCAGCCAAGAAGGGGTAGGGATCTACGAGCAGTACTTC. It codes for CASSQEGVGIYEQYF.